The following is a T cell receptor beta chain sequence with its context. This entry belongs to a study of blood T cell repertoires in COVID-19. Turning to the study itself: PBMCs, B-cell-depleted T cells, or T cells provided the cDNA or gDNA that made up the material.

Per the original data handling: The assay estimated nucleated cells by amplifying reference gene primers. Data came from immunoSEQ multiplex PCR; TCRdb stores just in-frame clones and leaves some out. The D gene and trimming were derived from the DNA, and the V and J assignments and clone size from that table. Of 50,000 to 60,000 clones listed, 75% to 85% are singletons. CDR3 length equals 13 residues. The V end lost 4 bases, the J end lost 3 bases, and 9 bases lay between the germline ends. Germline V gene sequence: CDR1 MNHNY, CDR2 SVGAGI (reference sequence). The receptor was derived from a human donor in a cohort sampled during active COVID-19. Input material: peripheral blood. The J gene is TRBJ2-5, the V gene TRBV6-6, with a possible D match to TRBD2 (5 bases). DNA for the CDR3: TGTGCCAGCAGTTCCACTAGAGAAGAGACCCAGTACTTC. It encodes CASSSTREETQYF.